A single sample gave rise to the 20 T cell receptor beta chains below, sequenced in a study of blood T cell repertoires in COVID-19. Only in-frame clones appear in the TCRdb table, and some are missing; sequencing was by immunoSEQ multiplex PCR. The table lists under 200,000 clones, 70% to 90% of them singletons. The sample consisted of peripheral blood. The receptors here all came from a man aged 55-75 years with active or convalescent COVID-19.

V gene TRBV5-1 combines with J gene TRBJ2-5; 7 positions agree with TRBD2. CDR3 length equals 14 residues. Germline V gene sequence: CDR1 SGHRS, CDR2 YFSETQ. V was clipped by 4 bases and J by 2 bases; unmatched bases: 5. The CDR3 loop reads CASSATGLQETQYF. The CDR3 nucleotides are TGCGCCAGCAGCGCTACGGGACTACAAGAGACCCAGTACTTC.

This clone was observed a few times. The chain couples TRBV5-1 to TRBJ1-1; D ambiguous. Germline CDR1 and CDR2: SGHRS and YFSETQ. Trimming took off 2 bases at V and 1 base at J, with 9 bases between the two ends. The CDR3 is 14 amino acids. The CDR3 loop is CASSLGERNTEAFF. The CDR3 DNA sequence: TGCGCCAGCAGCTTAGGAGAAAGGAACACTGAAGCTTTCTTT.

J is TRBJ1-4 and V is TRBV5-4, with 10 nucleotides matching TRBD1. The trim removed 3 bases at V and 7 bases at J, leaving 3 bases unmatched. Germline CDR1 and CDR2: SGHNT and YYREEE (reference sequence). The length of the CDR3 is 14 residues. As DNA, the CDR3 is TGTGCCAGCAGCTCCGGGACAGGGGTTGAAAAACTGTTTTTT. Its translation: CASSSGTGVEKLFF.

V is TRBV6-1 and J is TRBJ1-5; D may be TRBD1 (6 bases). Germline V gene data show CDR1 as MNHNS and CDR2 as SASEGT. V was cut by 2 bases and J by 6 bases, with 14 bases left in between. The CDR3 extends over 15 amino acids. CDR3 protein: CASSERQGRRQPQHF. As DNA, the CDR3 is TGTGCCAGCAGTGAACGGCAGGGGAGACGTCAGCCCCAGCATTTT.

The chain has TRBV27 and TRBJ1-4; 10 bases line up with TRBD1. Germline CDR1 MNHEY, CDR2 SMNVEV (reference sequence). CDR3 length: 15 amino acids. V lost 5 bases, J lost 5 bases, and 5 bases stayed unmatched. The CDR3 sequence: CASSPRQGANEKLFF. In DNA, the CDR3 is TGTGCCAGCAGTCCCCGACAGGGGGCGAATGAAAAACTGTTTTTT.

The chain combines TRBV20-1 with TRBJ2-2, with D hard to call. Trimming removed 3 bases at V and 0 bases at J, with 8 bases between. Germline lookup yields CDR1 DFQATT and CDR2 SNEGSKA (reference sequence). This CDR3 comprises 14 residues. The CDR3 DNA follows: TGCAGTGCTAGTCCCAATTCGAACACCGGGGAGCTGTTTTTT. Amino acids: CSASPNSNTGELFF.

The rearrangement joins TRBV4-1 to TRBJ2-7; possibly TRBD1 for D (5 bases). The V and J ends lost 0 bases and 9 bases respectively, with 9 bases between them. The CDR3 length is 12 residues. CDR1 is MGHRA and CDR2 is YSYEKL in the germline V gene. The CDR3 spells CASSQDRVRQYF. CDR3 in DNA: TGCGCCAGCAGCCAAGACAGGGTTCGGCAGTACTTC.

The J gene is TRBJ2-7, the V gene TRBV7-2; 10 bases line up with TRBD1. Per the germline V gene, CDR1 is SGHTA and CDR2 is FQGNSA. This CDR3 is built from 15 residues. With V trimmed by 1 base and J by 7 bases, 7 bases remained unmatched. The CDR3 loop reads CASSLGDRGRSEQYF. As DNA, the CDR3 is TGTGCCAGCAGCTTAGGCGACAGGGGGCGGTCTGAGCAGTACTTC.

The rearrangement joins TRBV27 to TRBJ2-3; TRBD2 aligns across 7 bases. CDR1 MNHEY and CDR2 SMNVEV come from the germline V gene (reference sequence). V was pared by 7 bases and J by 11 bases, with 12 bases of the junction left unmatched. The CDR3 loop spans 13 amino acids. DNA of the CDR3: TGTGCCAGCACATTGCACGGGGGGTTGGGGCAGTATTTT. It specifies CASTLHGGLGQYF.

V and J are TRBV6-4 and TRBJ2-3; 9 bases match TRBD2. This CDR3 has 13 residues. CDR1 MRHNA and CDR2 SNTAGT come from the germline V gene. V lost 3 bases to trimming and J lost 11 bases; unmatched junction nucleotides: 6. The CDR3 loop reads CASSEFSGGRQYF. The CDR3 nucleotides read TGTGCCAGCAGTGAGTTTAGCGGGGGACGGCAGTATTTT.

This chain uses TRBV12-3 or TRBV12-4 with TRBJ1-1; TRBD1 is a possible D gene (6 bases). The CDR3 is 13 amino acids. Trimming took 6 bases from V and 3 from J, leaving 11 bases between them. CDR3 DNA sequence: TGTGCCAGCAGAGTGACAGGCGACACTGAAGCTTTCTTT. Translating gives CASRVTGDTEAFF.

The rearrangement uses TRBV29-1 and TRBJ1-1; tentatively, D is TRBD1 (5 bases). Trimming pared 1 base from V and 2 bases from J, leaving 17 bases between. The CDR3 consists of 16 residues. The germline gives CDR1 SQVTM, CDR2 ANQGSEA. As DNA, the CDR3 is TGCAGCGTTGAAGGGGAGGTGGGGACCTCCAACACTGAAGCTTTCTTT. The encoded protein is CSVEGEVGTSNTEAFF. The whole variable domain, filled in from reference TRBV29-1 and TRBJ1-1, reads SAVISQKPSRDICQRGTSLTIQCQVDSQVTMMFWYRQQPGQSLTLIATANQGSEATYESGFVIDKFPISRPNLTFSTLTVSNMSPEDSSIYLCSVEGEVGTSNTEAFFGQGTRLTVV.

The chain joins TRBV9 to TRBJ1-2; D is unresolved. Deletions cut 6 bases from V and 3 bases from J, with 15 bases between. The CDR3 consists of 14 residues. Germline CDR1 reads SGDLS; CDR2 reads YYNGEE. CDR3 nucleotides: TGTGCCAGCACCTTGGGAGGGATGGACTATGGCTACACCTTC. It specifies CASTLGGMDYGYTF.

The rearrangement uses TRBV6-6 and TRBJ1-1; 8 positions match TRBD1. CDR3 length: 11 residues. The trim removed 2 bases at V and 11 bases at J, leaving 1 base unmatched. Looked up from germline, CDR1 is MNHNY and CDR2 is SVGAGI (reference sequence). CDR3 DNA: TGTGCCAGCAGTTACCAGGGGGCGGCTTTCTTT. Translated: CASSYQGAAFF.

The chain has TRBV27 and TRBJ2-5; 11 positions match TRBD2. CDR1 MNHEY and CDR2 SMNVEV come from the germline V gene (reference sequence). There are 16 residues in the CDR3. V gave up 5 bases and J gave up 1 base; unmatched junction bases: 6. In DNA form, the CDR3 reads TGTGCCAGCAGTCCCATTAGCGGGGGGGCCCAAGAGACCCAGTACTTC. Translating it yields CASSPISGGAQETQYF.

The chain employs TRBV5-5 and TRBJ2-1; 8 nucleotides line up with TRBD1. Germline values: CDR1 SGHKS, CDR2 YYEKEE (reference sequence). Trimming took 4 bases from V and 0 from J; bases not matched to a gene: 6. This CDR3 has 16 amino acids. The CDR3 coding sequence is TGTGCCAGCAGCCTCCGGACAGGGAGCTCCTACAATGAGCAGTTCTTC. Amino acids: CASSLRTGSSYNEQFF.

The chain links TRBV5-4 to TRBJ2-3, with TRBD1 identical over 12 bases. V trimming: 5 bases; J trimming: 4 bases; junction bases outside the gene matches: 5. CDR1 is SGHNT, CDR2 YYREEE, per germline (reference sequence). There are 15 residues in the CDR3. The CDR3 DNA reads TGTGCCAGCAGGTCCGGGACAGGGGGCGCAGATACGCAGTATTTT. Amino acids: CASRSGTGGADTQYF.

The chain joins TRBV20-1 to TRBJ2-3, with TRBD2 matching over 11 bases. The length of the CDR3 is 16 residues. The germline V gene encodes CDR1 DFQATT and CDR2 SNEGSKA (reference sequence). V shed 3 bases, J shed 2 bases, and the junction held 7 bases outside the gene matches. CDR3 DNA: TGCAGTGCTAGTCCCACTAGCGGGGGTCCCACAGATACGCAGTATTTT. Its protein product is CSASPTSGGPTDTQYF.

This chain connects TRBV5-5 to TRBJ1-5; unclear D gene. The CDR3 has 13 amino acids. Trimming took 0 bases from V and 4 from J, leaving 5 bases between them. In germline, CDR1 is SGHKS, CDR2 YYEKEE (reference sequence). DNA for the CDR3: TGTGCCAGCAGCTTGGACTGGAATCAGCCCCAGCATTTT. Amino acids: CASSLDWNQPQHF.

About this clone itself: The sample contains more than one DNA sequence encoding this CDR3. The rearrangement uses TRBV5-1 and TRBJ1-3, with D hard to call. V lost 0 bases to trimming and J lost 4 bases, with 8 bases between them. Looked up from germline, CDR1 is SGHRS and CDR2 is YFSETQ. There are 14 residues in the CDR3. The CDR3 bases are TGCGCCAGCAGCTTGGCCGGTTACGGAAACACCATATATTTT. This encodes CASSLAGYGNTIYF.